A selection of T cell receptor beta chains follows, all from one sample in a study of shared clonotypes between healthy human individuals. The method was immunoSEQ multiplex PCR; TCRdb's version includes in-frame clones alone and lacks a portion of them. The table lists over 1.4 million clones, around 95% of them singletons, with over 1% in the top ten. Sequencing was done on a sample of naive CD4+ T cells sorted from blood. Every receptor here comes from a man aged 25-45 years in good health. Both conserved end residues are trimmed from each CDR3. Each record gives: J gene, V gene, CDR3 protein.

>TRBJ2-5|TRBV5-4
ASSSPGQGRETQY
>TRBJ2-6|TRBV4-1
ASSQLGQTSTGANVLT
>TRBJ2-3|TRBV11-3
ASSLAGGVTDTQY
>TRBJ2-3|TRBV5-1
ASSEGLGQVDTQY
>TRBJ2-3|TRBV7-2
ASSLDASGRTDTQY
>TRBJ2-7|TRBV19
ASSIGTGEGRGEF
>TRBJ2-1|TRBV4-3
ASSRSISSSYNEQF
>TRBJ2-5|TRBV7-2
ASSLPMVVAGVPRAQY
>TRBJ2-1|TRBV14
ASSPDLSEQF
>TRBJ2-7|TRBV5-6
ASSSRLAGRTN
>TRBJ2-5|TRBV28
ASSTTENGTSPWGETQY
>TRBJ2-7|TRBV7-3
ASSLQPSSEQY
>TRBJ2-1|TRBV5-1
ASSVRESYNEQF
>TRBJ2-4|TRBV7-2
ASSRVSGIAKNIQY
>TRBJ1-2|TRBV19
ASSRPRYGYT
>TRBJ2-2|TRBV2
ASRVSSAGELF
>TRBJ1-2|TRBV21-1
ASSKGGAANYGYT
>TRBJ2-5|TRBV15
ATSRDVPGNQETQY
>TRBJ2-2|TRBV7-9
ASSFLAGINRELF
>TRBJ2-7|TRBV9
ASSVDSGSTYEQY
>TRBJ2-2|TRBV28
ASSQAGANTGELF
>TRBJ2-3|TRBV29-1
SQSGTLGGDTQY
>TRBJ1-4|TRBV14
ASRGQGIEKLF
>TRBJ2-1|TRBV5-1
ASSRGTVLVNEQF
>TRBJ2-4|TRBV9
ASSVAPQREQVY
>TRBJ2-1|TRBV7-8
ASSLREGQNEQF
>TRBJ2-5|TRBV5-5
ASSSRDTTAETQY
>TRBJ1-5|TRBV19
ASIGDRINQPQH
>TRBJ2-2|TRBV7-8
ASSLTDANTGELF
>TRBJ2-5|TRBV19
ASTIGGQGGTQY
>TRBJ1-1|TRBV19
ASSIVSGPTEAF
>TRBJ2-1|TRBV29-1
SVEGSSGAIYNEQF
>TRBJ2-2|TRBV9
ASSVGLAGNTGELF
>TRBJ2-1|TRBV29-1
SVEPIYGASSYNEQF
>TRBJ1-1|TRBV19
ASSKDSAMNTEAF
>TRBJ2-7|TRBV6-6
ASSNIPGQRYEQY
>TRBJ2-2|TRBV7-9
ASSRGSGRTGELF
>TRBJ2-7|TRBV5-8
ASSPGGVAVLEQY